The entry below describes one T cell receptor beta chain. What it recognizes is unknown. Clones were read by immunoSEQ multiplex PCR, and TCRdb kept only the in-frame ones, dropping some. The repertoire holds roughly 40,000 clones, with just over 90% as singletons. The junction had 4 bases not matched to a gene; V was cut back by 2 bases and J by 5 bases. The germline gives CDR1 SGHRS, CDR2 YFSETQ. The CDR3 runs 14 residues. The data were obtained in a study of a mutant IDH1 vaccine in newly diagnosed glioma. As for time point: week 5, during vaccination. In the vaccine, a single dose held 300 ug of the mutant IDH1 20-mer peptide, along with topical imiquimod.

The starting material was PBMCs, obtained from a glioma patient whose treatment included an IDH1 peptide vaccine. The receptor comes from a man aged 45-60 years with glioma. This chain connects TRBV5-1 to TRBJ2-4, with 7 bases matching TRBD1. CDR3 protein: CASSLSGQQNIQYF. CDR3 in DNA: TGCGCCAGCAGCTTATCGGGACAGCAAAACATTCAGTACTTC. Full variable domain (missing parts from reference TRBV5-1 and TRBJ2-4): KAGVTQTPRYLIKTRGQQVTLSCSPISGHRSVSWYQQTPGQGLQFLFEYFSETQRNKGNFPGRFSGRQFSNSRSEMNVSTLELGDSALYLCASSLSGQQNIQYFGAGTRLSVL.